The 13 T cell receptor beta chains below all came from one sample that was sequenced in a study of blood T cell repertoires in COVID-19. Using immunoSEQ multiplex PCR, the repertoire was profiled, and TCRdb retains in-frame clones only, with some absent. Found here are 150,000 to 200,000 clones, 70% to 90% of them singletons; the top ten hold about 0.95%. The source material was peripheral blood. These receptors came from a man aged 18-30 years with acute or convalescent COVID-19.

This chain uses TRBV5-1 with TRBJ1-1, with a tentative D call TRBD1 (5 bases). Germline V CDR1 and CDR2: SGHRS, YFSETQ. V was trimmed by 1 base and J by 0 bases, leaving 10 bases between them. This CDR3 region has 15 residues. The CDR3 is CASSLTLGVNTEAFF. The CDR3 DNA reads TGCGCCAGCAGCTTGACCCTAGGGGTGAACACTGAAGCTTTCTTT.

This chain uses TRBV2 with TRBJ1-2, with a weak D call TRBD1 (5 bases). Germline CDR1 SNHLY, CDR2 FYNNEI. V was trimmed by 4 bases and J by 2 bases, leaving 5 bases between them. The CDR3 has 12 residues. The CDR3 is CASSAGNYGYTF. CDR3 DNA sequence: TGTGCCAGCAGTGCAGGGAACTATGGCTACACCTTC.

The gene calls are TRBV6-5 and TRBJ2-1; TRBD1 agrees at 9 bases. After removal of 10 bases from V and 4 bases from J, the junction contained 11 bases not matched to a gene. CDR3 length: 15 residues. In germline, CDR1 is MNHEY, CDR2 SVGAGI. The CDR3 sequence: CATKPGTGPYNEQFF. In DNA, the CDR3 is TGTGCCACCAAACCCGGGACAGGGCCATACAATGAGCAGTTCTTC.

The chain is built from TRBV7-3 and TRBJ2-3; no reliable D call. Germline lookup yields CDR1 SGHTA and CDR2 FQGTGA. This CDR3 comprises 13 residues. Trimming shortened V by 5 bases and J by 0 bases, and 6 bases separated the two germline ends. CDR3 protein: CASSRDSTDTQYF. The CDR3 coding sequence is TGTGCCAGCAGCAGAGATAGCACAGATACGCAGTATTTT.

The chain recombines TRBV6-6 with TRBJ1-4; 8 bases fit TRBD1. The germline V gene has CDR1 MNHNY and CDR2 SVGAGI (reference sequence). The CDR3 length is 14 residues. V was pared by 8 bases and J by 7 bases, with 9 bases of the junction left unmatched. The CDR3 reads CASYAGTGVEKLFF. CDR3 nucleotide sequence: TGTGCCAGCTACGCCGGGACAGGTGTTGAAAAACTGTTTTTT.

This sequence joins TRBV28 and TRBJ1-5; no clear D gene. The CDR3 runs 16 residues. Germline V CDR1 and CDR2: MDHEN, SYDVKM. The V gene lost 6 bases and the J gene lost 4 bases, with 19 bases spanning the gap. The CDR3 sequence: CASSPTAEVGNQPQHF. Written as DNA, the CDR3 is TGTGCCAGCAGCCCTACTGCGGAGGTTGGGAATCAGCCCCAGCATTTT.

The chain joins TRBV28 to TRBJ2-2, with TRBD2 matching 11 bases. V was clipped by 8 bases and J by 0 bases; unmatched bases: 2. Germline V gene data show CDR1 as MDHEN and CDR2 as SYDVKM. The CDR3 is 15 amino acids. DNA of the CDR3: TGTGCCAGCCTTAGCGGGGGGGCGAACACCGGGGAGCTGTTTTTT. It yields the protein CASLSGGANTGELFF.

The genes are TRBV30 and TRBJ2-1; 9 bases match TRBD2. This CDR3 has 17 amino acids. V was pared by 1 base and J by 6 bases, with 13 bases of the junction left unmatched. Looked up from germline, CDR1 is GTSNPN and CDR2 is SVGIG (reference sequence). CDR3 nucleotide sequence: TGTGCCTGGAGTGCCCCTTTAGATAGCGGGGGCTTCAATGAGCAGTTCTTC. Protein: CAWSAPLDSGGFNEQFF.

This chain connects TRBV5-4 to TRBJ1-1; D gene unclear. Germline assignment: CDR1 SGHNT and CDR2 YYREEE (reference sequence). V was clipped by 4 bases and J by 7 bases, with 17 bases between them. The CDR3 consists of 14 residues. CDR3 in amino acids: CASSPRLGAGEAFF. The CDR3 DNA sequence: TGTGCCAGCAGCCCAAGGCTGGGAGCGGGTGAAGCTTTCTTT.

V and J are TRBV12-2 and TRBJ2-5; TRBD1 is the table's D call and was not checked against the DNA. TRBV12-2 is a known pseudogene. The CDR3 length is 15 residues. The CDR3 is CASRLAGTAQETQYF. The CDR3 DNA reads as TGTGCAAGTCGCTTAGCGGGGACAGCCCAAGAGACCCAGTACTTC.

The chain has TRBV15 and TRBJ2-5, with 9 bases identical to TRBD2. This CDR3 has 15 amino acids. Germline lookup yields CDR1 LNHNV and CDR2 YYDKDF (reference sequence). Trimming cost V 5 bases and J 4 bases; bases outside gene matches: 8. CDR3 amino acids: CATSRAAGGGETQYF. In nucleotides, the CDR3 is TGTGCCACCAGCCGGGCAGCGGGGGGCGGAGAGACCCAGTACTTC. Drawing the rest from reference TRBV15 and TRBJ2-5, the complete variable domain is DAMVIQNPRYQVTQFGKPVTLSCSQTLNHNVMYWYQQKSSQAPKLLFHYYDKDFNNEADTPDNFQSRRPNTSFCFLDIRSPGLGDTAMYLCATSRAAGGGETQYFGPGTRLLVL.

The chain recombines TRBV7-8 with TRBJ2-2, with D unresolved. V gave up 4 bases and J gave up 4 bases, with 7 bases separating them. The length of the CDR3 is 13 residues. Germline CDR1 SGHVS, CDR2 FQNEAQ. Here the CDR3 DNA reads TGTGCCAGCAGCTCCCGTCCCACCGGGGAGCTGTTTTTT. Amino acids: CASSSRPTGELFF.

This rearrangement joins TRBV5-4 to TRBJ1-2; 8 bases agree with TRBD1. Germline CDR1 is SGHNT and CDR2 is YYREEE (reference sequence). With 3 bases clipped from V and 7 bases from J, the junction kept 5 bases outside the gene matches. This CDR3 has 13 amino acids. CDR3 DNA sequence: TGTGCCAGCAGCTGGACAGGGTCAGGTGGCTACACCTTC. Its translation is CASSWTGSGGYTF. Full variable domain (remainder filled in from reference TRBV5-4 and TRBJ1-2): ETGVTQSPTHLIKTRGQQVTLRCSSQSGHNTVSWYQQALGQGPQFIFQYYREEENGRGNFPPRFSGLQFPNYSSELNVNALELDDSALYLCASSWTGSGGYTFGSGTRLTVV.